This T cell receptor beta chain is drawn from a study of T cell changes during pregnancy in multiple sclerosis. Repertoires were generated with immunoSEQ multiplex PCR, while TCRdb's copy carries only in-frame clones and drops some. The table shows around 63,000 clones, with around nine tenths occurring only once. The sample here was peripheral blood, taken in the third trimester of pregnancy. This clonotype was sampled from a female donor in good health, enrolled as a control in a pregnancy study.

CDR3 residues: CASSLLKSGLAEAFF. The CDR3 bases are TGTGCCAGCAGTTTATTAAAGTCGGGGTTGGCTGAAGCTTTCTTT. This chain connects TRBV27 to TRBJ1-1, with no clear D. Germline V lookup: CDR1 MNHEY, CDR2 SMNVEV (reference sequence). The CDR3 runs 15 residues. V lost 1 base, J lost 6 bases, and 15 bases lay in between.